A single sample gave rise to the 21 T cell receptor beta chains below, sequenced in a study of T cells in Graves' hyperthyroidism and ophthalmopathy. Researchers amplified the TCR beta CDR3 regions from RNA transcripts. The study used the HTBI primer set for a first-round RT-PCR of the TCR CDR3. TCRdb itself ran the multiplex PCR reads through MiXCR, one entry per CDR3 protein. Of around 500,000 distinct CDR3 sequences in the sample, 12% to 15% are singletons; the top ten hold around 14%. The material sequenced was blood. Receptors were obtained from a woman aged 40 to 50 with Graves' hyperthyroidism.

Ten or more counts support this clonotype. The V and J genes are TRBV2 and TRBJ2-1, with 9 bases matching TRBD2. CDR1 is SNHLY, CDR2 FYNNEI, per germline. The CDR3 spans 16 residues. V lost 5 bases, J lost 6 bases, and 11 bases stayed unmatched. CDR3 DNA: TGTGCCAGCAGTTCTATACCGGGACTAGCAGGCAATGAGCAGTTCTTC. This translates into CASSSIPGLAGNEQFF. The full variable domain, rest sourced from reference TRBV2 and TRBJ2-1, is EPEVTQTPSHQVTQMGQEVILRCVPISNHLYFYWYRQILGQKVEFLVSFYNNEISEKSEIFDDQFSVERPDGSNFTLKIRSTKLEDSAMYFCASSSIPGLAGNEQFFGPGTRLTVL.

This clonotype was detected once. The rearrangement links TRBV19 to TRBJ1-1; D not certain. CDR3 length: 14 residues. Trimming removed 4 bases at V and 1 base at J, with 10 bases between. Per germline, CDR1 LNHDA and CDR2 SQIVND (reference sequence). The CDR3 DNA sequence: TGTGCCAGTAGTACCATTTGGGGGAACACTGAAGCTTTCTTT. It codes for CASSTIWGNTEAFF. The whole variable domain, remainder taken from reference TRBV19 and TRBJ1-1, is DGGITQSPKYLFRKEGQNVTLSCEQNLNHDAMYWYRQDPGQGLRLIYYSQIVNDFQKGDIAEGYSVSREKKESFPLTVTSAQKNPTAFYLCASSTIWGNTEAFFGQGTRLTVV.

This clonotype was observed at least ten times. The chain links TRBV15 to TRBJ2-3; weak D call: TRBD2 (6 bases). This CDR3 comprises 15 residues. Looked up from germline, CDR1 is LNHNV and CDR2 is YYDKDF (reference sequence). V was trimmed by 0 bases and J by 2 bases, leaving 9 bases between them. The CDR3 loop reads CATSRDGGTTDTQYF. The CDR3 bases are TGTGCCACCAGCAGAGACGGCGGGACCACAGATACGCAGTATTTT.

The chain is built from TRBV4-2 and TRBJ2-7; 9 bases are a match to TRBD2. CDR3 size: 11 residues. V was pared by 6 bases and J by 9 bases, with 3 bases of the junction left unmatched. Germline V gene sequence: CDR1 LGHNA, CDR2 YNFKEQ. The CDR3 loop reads CASRGTSSQYF. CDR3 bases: TGTGCCAGCAGAGGGACTAGCTCGCAGTACTTC.

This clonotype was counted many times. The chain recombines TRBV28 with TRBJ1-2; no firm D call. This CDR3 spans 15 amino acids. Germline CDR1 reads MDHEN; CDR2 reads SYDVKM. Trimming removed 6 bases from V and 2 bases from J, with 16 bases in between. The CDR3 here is CASSQSRTDNYGYTF. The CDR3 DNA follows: TGTGCCAGCAGCCAGTCCCGCACAGACAACTATGGCTACACCTTC.

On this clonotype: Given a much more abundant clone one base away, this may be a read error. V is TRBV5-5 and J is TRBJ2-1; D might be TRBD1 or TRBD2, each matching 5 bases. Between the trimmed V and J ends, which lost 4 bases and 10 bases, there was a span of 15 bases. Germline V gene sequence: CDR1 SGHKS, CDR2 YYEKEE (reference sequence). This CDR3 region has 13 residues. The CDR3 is CASSGTSFWEQFF. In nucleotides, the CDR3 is TGTGCCAGCAGCGGGACGAGCTTTTGGGAGCAGTTCTTC. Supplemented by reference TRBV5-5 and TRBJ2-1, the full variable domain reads DAGVTQSPTHLIKTRGQQVTLRCSPISGHKSVSWYQQVLGQGPQFIFQYYEKEERGRGNFPDRFSARQFPNYSSELNVNALLLGDSALYLCASSGTSFWEQFFGPGTRLTVL.

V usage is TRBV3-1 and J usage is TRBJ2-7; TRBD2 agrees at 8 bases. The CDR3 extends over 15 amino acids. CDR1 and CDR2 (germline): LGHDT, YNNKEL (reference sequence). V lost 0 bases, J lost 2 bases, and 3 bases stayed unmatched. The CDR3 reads CASSQDPAGAYEQYF. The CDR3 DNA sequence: TGTGCCAGCAGCCAAGATCCAGCGGGAGCCTACGAGCAGTACTTC.

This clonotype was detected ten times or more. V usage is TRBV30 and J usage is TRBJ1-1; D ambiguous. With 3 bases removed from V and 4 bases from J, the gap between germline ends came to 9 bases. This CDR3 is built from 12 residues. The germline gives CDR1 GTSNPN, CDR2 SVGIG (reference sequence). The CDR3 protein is CAWRWLGTEAFF. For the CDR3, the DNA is TGTGCCTGGAGGTGGTTGGGCACTGAAGCTTTCTTT.

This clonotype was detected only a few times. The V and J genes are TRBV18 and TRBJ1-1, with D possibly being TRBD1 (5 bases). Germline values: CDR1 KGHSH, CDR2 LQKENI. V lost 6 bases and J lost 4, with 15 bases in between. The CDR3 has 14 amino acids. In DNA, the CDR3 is TGTGCCAGCTCCCCTCGTAGGGGAATCACTGAAGCTTTCTTT. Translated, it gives CASSPRRGITEAFF. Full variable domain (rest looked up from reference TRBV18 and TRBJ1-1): NAGVMQNPRHLVRRRGQEARLRCSPMKGHSHVYWYRQLPEEGLKFMVYLQKENIIDESGMPKERFSAEFPKEGPSILRIQQVVRGDSAAYFCASSPRRGITEAFFGQGTRLTVV.

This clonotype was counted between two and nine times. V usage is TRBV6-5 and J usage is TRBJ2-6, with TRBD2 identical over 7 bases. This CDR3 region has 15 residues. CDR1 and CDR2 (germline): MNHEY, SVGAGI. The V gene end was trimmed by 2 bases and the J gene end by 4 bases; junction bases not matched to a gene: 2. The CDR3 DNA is TGTGCCAGCAGTTACGGGGGGGAAGGGGCCAACGTCCTGACTTTC. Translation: CASSYGGEGANVLTF.

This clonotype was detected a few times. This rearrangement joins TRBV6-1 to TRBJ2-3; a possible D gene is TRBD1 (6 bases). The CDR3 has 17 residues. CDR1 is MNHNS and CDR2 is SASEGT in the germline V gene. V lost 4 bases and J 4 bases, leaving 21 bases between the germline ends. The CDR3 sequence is CASSGLLQGIVADTQYF. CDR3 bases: TGTGCCAGCAGTGGGTTGTTACAGGGAATCGTCGCAGATACGCAGTATTTT.

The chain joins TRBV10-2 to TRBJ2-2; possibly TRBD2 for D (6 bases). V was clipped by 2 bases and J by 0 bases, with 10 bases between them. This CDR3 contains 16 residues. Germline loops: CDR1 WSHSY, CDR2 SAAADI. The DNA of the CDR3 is TGCGCCAGCAGTGAGGGGGTAGCGGCGAACACCGGGGAGCTGTTTTTT. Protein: CASSEGVAANTGELFF.

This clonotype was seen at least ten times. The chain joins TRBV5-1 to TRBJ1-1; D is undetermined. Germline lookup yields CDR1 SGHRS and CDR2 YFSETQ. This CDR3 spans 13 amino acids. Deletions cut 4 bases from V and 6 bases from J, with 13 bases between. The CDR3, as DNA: TGCGCCAGCAGCCCACCCCAGAGCCCTGAAGCTTTCTTT. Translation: CASSPPQSPEAFF.

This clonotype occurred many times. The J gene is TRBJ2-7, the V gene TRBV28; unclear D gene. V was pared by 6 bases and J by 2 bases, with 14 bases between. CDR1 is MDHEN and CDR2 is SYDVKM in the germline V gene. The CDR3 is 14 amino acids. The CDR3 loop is CASSLESATYEQYF. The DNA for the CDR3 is TGTGCCAGCAGCTTAGAGTCGGCGACCTACGAGCAGTACTTC.

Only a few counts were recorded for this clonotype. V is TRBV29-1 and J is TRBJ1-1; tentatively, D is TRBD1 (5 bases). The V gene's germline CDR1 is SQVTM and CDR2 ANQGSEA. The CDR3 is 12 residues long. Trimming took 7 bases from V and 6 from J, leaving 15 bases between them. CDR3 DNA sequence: TGCAGCGCCACAGGTGGTTCGCCTGAAGCTTTCTTT. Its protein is CSATGGSPEAFF.

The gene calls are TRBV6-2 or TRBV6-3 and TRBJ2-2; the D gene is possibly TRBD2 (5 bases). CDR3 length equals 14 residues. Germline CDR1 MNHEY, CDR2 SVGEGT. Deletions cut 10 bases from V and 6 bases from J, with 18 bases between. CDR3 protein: CAIQIGNSAGELFF. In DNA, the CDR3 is TGTGCCATCCAGATCGGGAATTCGGCCGGGGAGCTGTTTTTT.

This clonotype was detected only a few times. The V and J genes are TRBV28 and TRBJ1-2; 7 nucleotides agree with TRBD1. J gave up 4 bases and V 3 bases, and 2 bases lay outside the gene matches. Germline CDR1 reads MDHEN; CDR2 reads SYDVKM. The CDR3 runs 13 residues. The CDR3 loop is CASSFNRGYGYTF. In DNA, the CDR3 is TGTGCCAGCAGTTTTAACAGGGGCTATGGCTACACCTTC.

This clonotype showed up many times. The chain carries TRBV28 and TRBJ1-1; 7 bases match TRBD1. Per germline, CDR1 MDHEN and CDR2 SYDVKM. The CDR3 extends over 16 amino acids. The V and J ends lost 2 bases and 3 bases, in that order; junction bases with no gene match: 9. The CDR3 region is CASSLRFFTGDTEAFF. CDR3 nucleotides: TGTGCCAGCAGTTTACGTTTCTTTACAGGGGACACTGAAGCTTTCTTT.

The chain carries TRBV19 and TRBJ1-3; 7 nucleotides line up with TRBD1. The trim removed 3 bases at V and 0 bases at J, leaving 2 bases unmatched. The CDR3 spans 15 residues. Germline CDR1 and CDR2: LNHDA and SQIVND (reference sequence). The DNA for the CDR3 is TGTGCCAGTAGTATGCGGGACAGCTCTGGAAACACCATATATTTT. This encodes CASSMRDSSGNTIYF.

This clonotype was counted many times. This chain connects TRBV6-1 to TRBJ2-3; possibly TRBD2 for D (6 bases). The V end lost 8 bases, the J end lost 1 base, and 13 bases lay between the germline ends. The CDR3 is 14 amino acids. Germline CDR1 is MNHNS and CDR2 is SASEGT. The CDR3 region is CASGGLLGTDTQYF. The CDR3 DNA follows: TGTGCCAGCGGCGGACTACTCGGCACAGATACGCAGTATTTT.

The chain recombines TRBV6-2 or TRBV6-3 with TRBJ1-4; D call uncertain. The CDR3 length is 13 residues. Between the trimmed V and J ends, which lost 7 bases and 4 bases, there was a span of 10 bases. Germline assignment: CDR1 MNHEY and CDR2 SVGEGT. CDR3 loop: CASIPSSNEKLFF. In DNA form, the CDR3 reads TGTGCCAGCATCCCTTCCAGTAATGAAAAACTGTTTTTT.